This T cell receptor (beta chain) is drawn from a study of cytomegalovirus exposure and HLA in healthy donors. In regard to this clone: Its antigen is not known.

V was pared by 5 bases and J by 5 bases, with 8 bases of the junction left unmatched. The CDR3 contains 14 residues. CDR1 is PRHDT, CDR2 FYEKMQ, per germline (reference sequence). The PCR employed 60 Vbeta primers together with 13 Jbeta primers. Only in-frame clones appear in the TCRdb table, and some are missing; sequencing was by immunoSEQ multiplex PCR. The data contain over 250,000 clones, roughly 89% of them singletons. Study conclusions and caveats: Usually a TCR sequence was rare, but some public TCRs were found in many donors. TCR beta V- and J-gene trimming, according to a later analysis, was linked to a missense DCLRE1C variant. The authors listed some 150 TCR beta chains as cytomegalovirus-associated. Fewer N-insertions (relative to the roughly 670-donor mean) were reportedly seen in an Asian-associated ancestry cluster in a later analysis.

The sequenced sample consisted of PBMCs. The rearrangement links TRBV13 to TRBJ2-7, with TRBD1 matching 8 bases. The receptor was derived from a man aged 40-50 years in good health and CMV-seropositive. CDR3 sequence (DNA): TGTGCCAGCAGCCCTAGGACAGGGCCCCACGAGCAGTACTTC. Amino acids: CASSPRTGPHEQYF.